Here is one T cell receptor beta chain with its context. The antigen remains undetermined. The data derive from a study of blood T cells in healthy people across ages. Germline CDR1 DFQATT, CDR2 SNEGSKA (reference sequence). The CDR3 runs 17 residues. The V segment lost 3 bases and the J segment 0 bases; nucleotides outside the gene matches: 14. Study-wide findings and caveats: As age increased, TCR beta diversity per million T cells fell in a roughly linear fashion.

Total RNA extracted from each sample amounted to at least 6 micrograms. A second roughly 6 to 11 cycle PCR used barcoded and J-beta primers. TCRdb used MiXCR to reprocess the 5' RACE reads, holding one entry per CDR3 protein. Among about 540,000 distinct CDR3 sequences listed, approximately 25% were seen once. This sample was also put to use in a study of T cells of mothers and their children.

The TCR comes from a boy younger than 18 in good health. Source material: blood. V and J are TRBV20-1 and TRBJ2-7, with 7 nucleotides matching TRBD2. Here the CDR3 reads CSASGLGDYLYSYEQYF. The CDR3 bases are TGCAGTGCTAGTGGACTGGGGGACTACCTCTACTCCTACGAGCAGTACTTC.